The 4 T cell receptor beta chains below all came from one sample that was sequenced in a study of blood T cell repertoires in COVID-19. Profiling relied on immunoSEQ multiplex PCR, and the TCRdb table lists in-frame clones only, not all of them. The sample gives about 160,000 clones, approximately 80% of which show up once; roughly 9% is in the top ten. The sequenced sample was peripheral blood. The receptors here all came from a woman of 80 years or more with active or convalescent COVID-19.

J is TRBJ1-6 and V is TRBV6-4; D is possibly TRBD1 (6 bases). CDR1 and CDR2 from the germline V gene are MRHNA and SNTAGT. Trimming took off 3 bases at V and 6 bases at J, with 9 bases between the two ends. CDR3 size: 14 residues. CDR3 sequence (DNA): TGTGCCAGCAGTGAATTCAGGGGTAATTCACCCCTCCACTTT. Translating gives CASSEFRGNSPLHF.

The V call is TRBV2, the J call TRBJ1-2; TRBD1 matches 9 bases. The trim removed 6 bases at V and 7 bases at J, leaving 3 bases unmatched. CDR1 and CDR2 (germline): SNHLY, FYNNEI. The CDR3 runs to 12 residues. The CDR3 loop reads CASRGTGLGYTF. CDR3 coding DNA: TGTGCCAGCAGGGGGACAGGGCTTGGCTACACCTTC.

The rearrangement uses TRBV5-1 and TRBJ1-1, with 7 nucleotides matching TRBD1. The V gene end was trimmed by 4 bases and the J gene end by 3 bases; junction bases not matched to a gene: 6. CDR1 and CDR2 from the germline V gene are SGHRS and YFSETQ. The CDR3 is 14 amino acids. The CDR3 sequence is CASSLGGADTEAFF. CDR3 nucleotides: TGCGCCAGCAGCCTAGGGGGCGCGGACACTGAAGCTTTCTTT.

V is TRBV5-5 and J is TRBJ2-3; 14 nucleotides align to TRBD2. Germline values: CDR1 SGHKS, CDR2 YYEKEE (reference sequence). The CDR3 contains 17 residues. Trimming cost V 4 bases and J 3 bases; bases outside gene matches: 7. As DNA, the CDR3 is TGTGCCAGCAGCCCTCGACTAGCGGGGGGGCTTACAGATACGCAGTATTTT. Protein product: CASSPRLAGGLTDTQYF. Full variable domain (outside the CDR3, taken from reference TRBV5-5 and TRBJ2-3): DAGVTQSPTHLIKTRGQQVTLRCSPISGHKSVSWYQQVLGQGPQFIFQYYEKEERGRGNFPDRFSARQFPNYSSELNVNALLLGDSALYLCASSPRLAGGLTDTQYFGPGTRLTVL.